This TCR beta chain was recorded in a study of PD-1 blockade in classical Hodgkin lymphoma. Findings and caveats of the study: By C4D1, CD4+ diversity increased significantly, especially in complete responders.

Relapse was seen in all patients after autologous stem cell transplantation, and brentuximab vedotin exposure was variable. About this clone: Its specificity is not known.

The method was immunoSEQ multiplex PCR; TCRdb's version includes in-frame clones alone and lacks a portion of them. This sample has about 66,000 clones; over 55% occur once, and the top ten carry approximately 9%. Material: peripheral blood mononuclear cells (PBMCs), obtained before the second cycle of nivolumab. The receptor comes from a human donor with classical Hodgkin lymphoma.

The CDR3 here is CASSTSGGYNEQFF. The CDR3 DNA sequence: TGTGCCAGCAGCACCTCGGGGGGCTACAATGAGCAGTTCTTC. The V gene is TRBV9, the J gene TRBJ2-1; 7 bases are a match to TRBD2. CDR1 is SGDLS and CDR2 is YYNGEE in the germline V gene. Unmatched junction bases numbered 4, after V lost 4 bases and J lost 3 bases. The CDR3 is 14 residues long.